The T cell receptor (beta chain) under discussion was sequenced for a study of technical replicates of blood from several donors. TCRdb's copy holds only in-frame clones and misses some; the assay was immunoSEQ multiplex PCR. Of 50,000 to 60,000 clones in the sample, about 95% are singletons; the top ten hold 3%. Per the germline V gene, CDR1 is MNHEY and CDR2 is SVGAGI. V gave up 7 bases and J gave up 13 bases; unmatched junction bases: 12. This CDR3 spans 13 amino acids. Sequencing input: PBMCs. The J gene is TRBJ2-1, the V gene TRBV6-5, with TRBD2 matching 8 bases. This sequence originates from a human donor in good health. Some clones in this sample may be carry-over from other donors' samples. DNA of the CDR3: TGTGCCAGCACAAAGCTTAGCGGGACGGAACAGTTCTTC. It yields the protein CASTKLSGTEQFF.